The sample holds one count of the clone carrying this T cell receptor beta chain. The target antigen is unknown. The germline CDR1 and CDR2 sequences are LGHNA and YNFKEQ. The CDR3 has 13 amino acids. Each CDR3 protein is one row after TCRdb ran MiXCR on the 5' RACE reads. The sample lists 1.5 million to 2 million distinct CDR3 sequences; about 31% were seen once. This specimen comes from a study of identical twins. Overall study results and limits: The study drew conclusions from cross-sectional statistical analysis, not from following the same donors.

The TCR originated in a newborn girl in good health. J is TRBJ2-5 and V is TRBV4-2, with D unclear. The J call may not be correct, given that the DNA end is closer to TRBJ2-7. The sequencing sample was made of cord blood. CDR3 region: CASSQDPLDEQYF. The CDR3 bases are TGTGCCAGCAGCCAAGACCCCTTGGACGAGCAGTACTTC.